A selection of T cell receptor beta chains follows, all from one sample in a study of post-analysis software for immune sequencing data. TCRdb independently ran MiXCR on the PCR reads; one entry per CDR3 protein. The profile shows about 770,000 distinct CDR3 sequences, more than 45% of them singletons. Sequencing was carried out using blood. These receptors were collected from a girl under 18 with multiple sclerosis. CDR3s include the opening cysteine and the closing phenylalanine or tryptophan. A D gene is named only where the DNA matches it firmly. The size of a clone is reported for some rows only, either as once, few or many, or as a class for expanded clones.

j_gene,d_gene,abundance,v_gene,CDR3nt,CDR3aa
TRBJ2-7,-,few,TRBV14,TGTGCCAGCAGCCAAGGCAGCCACTACGAGCAGTACTTC,CASSQGSHYEQYF
TRBJ2-7,-,-,TRBV20-1,TGCAGTGCTAGAGGTGACGAGCAGTACTTC,CSARGDEQYF
TRBJ2-7,-,-,TRBV6-2/TRBV6-3,TGTGCCAGCAGTTATGGACCCCGTGGGCCCTACGAGCAGTACTTC,CASSYGPRGPYEQYF
TRBJ2-4,TRBD1,-,TRBV12-3/TRBV12-4,TGTGCCAGCAGTTTCGGGGACAGGGGACGCCAAGCCAAAAACATTCAGTACTTC,CASSFGDRGRQAKNIQYF
TRBJ2-7,-,-,TRBV18,TGTGCCAGCTCACCTCGCGGGGTTGGCTACGAGCAGTACTTC,CASSPRGVGYEQYF
TRBJ2-5,TRBD2,-,TRBV7-9,TGTGCCAGCAGTCGGACTAGCGGGGAGAAGACCCAGTACTTC,CASSRTSGEKTQYF
TRBJ1-2,-,-,TRBV7-6,TGTGCCGGCAGCTTAGAGCCAGGGGACACTGGCTACACCTTC,CAGSLEPGDTGYTF
TRBJ1-1,-,-,TRBV3-1,TGTGCCAGCAGCCACACGGGAACTGAAGCTTTCTTT,CASSHTGTEAFF
TRBJ2-7,TRBD2,-,TRBV10-3,TGTGCCATCAGTGTACTAGCGGGCGATAGCTCCTACGAGCAGTACTTC,CAISVLAGDSSYEQYF
TRBJ2-5,-,-,TRBV20-1,TGCAGTGCTAGAAAGCGGTACCAAGAGACCCAGTACTTC,CSARKRYQETQYF
TRBJ1-5,-,-,TRBV20-1,TGCAGTGCTATCCTAGGGGCCCAGTTTATTCAGCCCCAGCATTTT,CSAILGAQFIQPQHF
TRBJ2-3,-,-,TRBV19,TGTGCCAGTAGTGGAGTTTTCGACACAGATACGCAGTATTTT,CASSGVFDTDTQYF
TRBJ2-1,TRBD2,-,TRBV7-3,TGTGCCGGCAGCCTAGGTGGGACTAGCGGGACCAATGAGCAGTTCTTC,CAGSLGGTSGTNEQFF
TRBJ2-7,-,-,TRBV29-1,TGCAGCGTCCGGGCCAGGCTGAACTCCCCTTTCTACGAGCAGTACTTC,CSVRARLNSPFYEQYF
TRBJ1-6,-,once,TRBV6-5,TGTGCCAGCAGTGCAAAGGCTGGTTCACCCCTCCACTTT,CASSAKAGSPLHF
TRBJ2-3,-,once,TRBV24-1,TGTGCCACCAGTGATTTAGATCCCACAGATACGCAGTATTTT,CATSDLDPTDTQYF
TRBJ2-1,TRBD2,-,TRBV11-2,TGTGCCAGCAGCTTAGGACCAGCGGGAAGCGATGAGCAGTTCTTC,CASSLGPAGSDEQFF
TRBJ2-5,-,many,TRBV12-3/TRBV12-4,TGTGCCCGACCCCCCCACTCTCCGTCCTCGCCTCGGGAGACCCAGTACTTC,CARPPHSPSSPRETQYF
TRBJ1-2,-,few,TRBV10-3,TGTGCCATCAGTCGACAGGTGGAAGAATATGGCTACACCTTC,CAISRQVEEYGYTF
TRBJ2-5,TRBD2,few,TRBV13,TGTGCCAGCAGCCCCTCTCTAGCGGGAGGGGACCAAGAGACCCAGTACTTC,CASSPSLAGGDQETQYF
TRBJ1-2,-,few,TRBV28,TGTGCCAGCAGTTTTTCGGCAGGAGCGAGAGCTAACTATGGCTACACCTTC,CASSFSAGARANYGYTF
TRBJ2-1,-,few,TRBV6-2/TRBV6-3,TGTGCCAGCAGTTACGACGGGTCCAATGAGCAGTTCTTC,CASSYDGSNEQFF
TRBJ2-3,TRBD1,-,TRBV10-3,TGTGCCATCAGTGAGGGTGGGACAGGGAACACAGATACGCAGTATTTT,CAISEGGTGNTDTQYF
TRBJ2-7,-,few,TRBV12-3/TRBV12-4,TGTGCCAGCACTGAGTCACTGGCTACCTACGAGCAGTACTTC,CASTESLATYEQYF
TRBJ2-7,TRBD1,-,TRBV15,TGTGCCACCCGGGGACAGGGGACCTACGAGCAGTACTTC,CATRGQGTYEQYF
TRBJ1-4,TRBD1,-,TRBV7-2,TGTGCCAGCAGCGGCCAGGGGGCGCTTGGTGAAAAACTGTTTTTT,CASSGQGALGEKLFF
TRBJ2-7,-,many,TRBV20-1,TGCAGTGCTAGAGGACAGGAGCAGTACTTC,CSARGQEQYF
TRBJ2-7,TRBD1,-,TRBV7-8,TGTGCCAGCAGCTTAGTAGACAGGGGGCAAGACGAGCAGTACTTC,CASSLVDRGQDEQYF